These T cell receptor beta chains were read from a single sample in a study of early T cells in non-severe SARS-CoV-2 infection. TCRdb re-called the 5' RACE reads with MiXCR, one entry per CDR3 protein. The sample contains tens of thousands of distinct CDR3 sequences, around 12% of which appear only once. The specimen comprised whole blood, sampled at baseline. The receptor source for this set is an adult who was a healthcare worker with PCR-confirmed SARS-CoV-2 infection or an uninfected control (not recorded which). CDR3s include the opening cysteine and the closing phenylalanine or tryptophan. A D gene is named only where the DNA matches it firmly. Size values are once, few and many counts, or a class for expanded clones, and some rows have none.

TRBJ2-1 | 14 | TRBD2 | . | TRBV12-3/TRBV12-4 | TGTGCCAGCAGTATACTAGCGGGAGGTAGCGAGCAGTTCTTC | CASSILAGGSEQFF
TRBJ2-7 | 13 | . | few | TRBV11-2 | TGTGCCAGCAGCCCCACCGTGATCTACGAGCAGTACTTC | CASSPTVIYEQYF
TRBJ2-7 | 14 | . | many | TRBV6-2/TRBV6-3 | TGTGCCAGCAGTATCCCCCTTAGATTCTACGAGCAGTACTTC | CASSIPLRFYEQYF
TRBJ1-1 | 14 | . | few | TRBV27 | TGTGCCAGCAGTAACAGGGAAATGAACACTGAAGCTTTCTTT | CASSNREMNTEAFF
TRBJ2-3 | 15 | . | . | TRBV6-1 | TGTGTCAGCAGCGGAAGTGGGGGACATACAGATACGCAGTATTTT | CVSSGSGGHTDTQYF
TRBJ2-3 | 17 | TRBD2 | . | TRBV6-4 | TGTGCCAACACGACTAGCGGGAGGGCCTTAGGCACAGATACGCAGTATTTT | CANTTSGRALGTDTQYF
TRBJ2-7 | 14 | TRBD2 | many | TRBV20-1 | TGCAGTGCTGTTCTAGCGGGACAGTCCTACGAGCAGTACTTC | CSAVLAGQSYEQYF
TRBJ1-5 | 14 | . | . | TRBV19 | TGTGCCAGTAGCGGGCAGGGGTCTGGGCAGCCCCAGCATTTT | CASSGQGSGQPQHF
TRBJ1-6 | 14 | . | few | TRBV7-9 | TGTGCCAGCCTCCAACCCGGATTGGGTTCGCCCCTCCACTTT | CASLQPGLGSPLHF
TRBJ1-5 | 14 | TRBD1 | few | TRBV27 | TGTGCCAGCAGCCCGACAGGGCCTAATCAGCCCCAGCATTTT | CASSPTGPNQPQHF
TRBJ1-1 | 14 | . | many | TRBV28 | TGTGCCAGCAGTTTACCAGCCAGGGTAAATGAAGCTTTCTTT | CASSLPARVNEAFF
TRBJ2-1 | 17 | TRBD2 | few | TRBV5-4 | TGTGCCAGCAGCCTGTTTGTTGGACTAGCGGACTACAATGAGCAGTTCTTC | CASSLFVGLADYNEQFF
TRBJ2-6 | 17 | . | . | TRBV4-1 | TGCGCCAGCAGCCAAGAGAGCACCCCTTGGGGGGCCAACGTCCTGACTTTC | CASSQESTPWGANVLTF
TRBJ2-2 | 16 | TRBD2 | . | TRBV7-2 | TGTGCCAGCAGCTACGGTAGCGGGGGGAACACCGGGGAGCTGTTTTTT | CASSYGSGGNTGELFF
TRBJ1-2 | 13 | . | . | TRBV19 | TGTGCCAGTAGTATAGCACGGGACTATGGCTACACCTTC | CASSIARDYGYTF
TRBJ2-7 | 13 | . | . | TRBV6-2/TRBV6-3 | TGTGCCAGCAGTTACTCGTCCAGCTACGAGCAGTACTTC | CASSYSSSYEQYF
TRBJ1-2 | 12 | . | many | TRBV20-1 | TGCAGTGGCGGAGGACGGTTCTATGGCTACACCTTC | CSGGGRFYGYTF
TRBJ2-3 | 15 | . | many | TRBV7-2 | TGTGCCAGCAGCCAGACTAGGTTGACCACAGATACGCAGTATTTT | CASSQTRLTTDTQYF
TRBJ2-2 | 14 | . | many | TRBV11-2 | TGTGCCAGCAGCTTAGAGGCGGACACCGGGGAGCTGTTTTTT | CASSLEADTGELFF
TRBJ2-7 | 14 | . | many | TRBV28 | TGTGCCAGCACGGGAGCCCGCCGGGTGGGAGAGCAGTACTTC | CASTGARRVGEQYF